Listed below are T cell receptor beta chains from one sample, sequenced in a study of blood T cell repertoires in COVID-19. The protocol was immunoSEQ multiplex PCR, while the TCRdb copy is restricted to in-frame clones and leaves out a portion. Among approximately 250,000 clones listed, around 89% were seen once. Input material: PBMCs or T cells enriched from blood (not recorded which). Source of these receptors: a woman aged 55-70 years in a cohort exposed to, infected with or recovered from COVID-19 (not recorded which). CDR3s include the opening cysteine and the closing phenylalanine or tryptophan. The order of the fields is clone size, CDR3 length, V gene, D gene, J gene, CDR3 DNA, CDR3 protein. The D gene is left open where the match is weak. Rows may omit the clone size; those that give it use once, few, many or a size class.

NA	15	TRBV9	NA	TRBJ1-4	TGTGCCAGCAGCCCCTCTGGGGGCGTGGGCGAAAAACTGTTTTTT	CASSPSGGVGEKLFF
NA	18	TRBV11-2	NA	TRBJ2-5	TGTGCCAGCAGCTTAATCTCTTTCGCAGGTCAGGGCCCGGAGACCCAGTACTTC	CASSLISFAGQGPETQYF
few	16	TRBV5-8	NA	TRBJ1-1	TGTGCCAGCAGCCCCGGGACTCCGATCAAGGTCACTGAAGCTTTCTTT	CASSPGTPIKVTEAFF
NA	16	TRBV2	TRBD1	TRBJ1-3	TGTGCCAGCAGAGCTGTGACAGGGGGCGATGGAAACACCATATATTTT	CASRAVTGGDGNTIYF
NA	14	TRBV9	NA	TRBJ2-7	TGTGCCAGCAGCGTACGACAGTCCCTGGGGGAGCAGTACTTC	CASSVRQSLGEQYF
once	17	TRBV30	NA	TRBJ1-6	TGTGCCTGGAGTATACGGCAGGGGATGATCATTAATTCACCCCTCCACTTT	CAWSIRQGMIINSPLHF
NA	13	TRBV29-1	NA	TRBJ2-7	TGCAGCGTGACAGGATCGAGCTCCTACGAGCAGTACTTC	CSVTGSSSYEQYF
NA	15	TRBV7-2	TRBD2	TRBJ2-3	TGTGCCAGCAGCGGGACTAGCGGCCGCACAGATACGCAGTATTTT	CASSGTSGRTDTQYF
few	14	TRBV5-1	NA	TRBJ1-5	TGCGCCAGCAGCCGACTGGACAGAAATCAGCCCCAGCATTTT	CASSRLDRNQPQHF
NA	15	TRBV5-1	TRBD1	TRBJ2-3	TGCGCCAGCAGCGTTCAAGGGGGCTTCACAGATACGCAGTATTTT	CASSVQGGFTDTQYF
NA	14	TRBV5-1	NA	TRBJ1-1	TGCGCCAGCAGCTTGGCCGCAGGGATTACTGAAGCTTTCTTT	CASSLAAGITEAFF
NA	16	TRBV3-1/TRBV3-2	NA	TRBJ2-1	TGTGCCAGCAGCCAACGTCGCGCCAGGACTTACAATGAGCAGTTCTTC	CASSQRRARTYNEQFF